The next 22 T cell receptor beta chains were all read from a single sample in a study of human T cells and chemical hapten exposure. Time point defined: pre-sensitization, week 0. As for treatment: therapeutic diphenylcyclopropenone sensitization with weekly scalp DPC. MiXCR was run by TCRdb on the RACE reads, yielding one entry per CDR3 protein. The sample lists around 330,000 distinct CDR3 sequences, around 5.5% occurring once. Sequenced material: whole blood, taken in connection with sensitization to the hapten diphenylcyclopropenone (DPC). These receptors all stem from a woman younger than 35 with alopecia areata. Some clones in this sample may be carry-over from other donors' samples.

The chain combines TRBV7-9 with TRBJ2-1, with 10 bases identical to TRBD2. The CDR3 runs 16 residues. The V gene's germline CDR1 is SEHNR and CDR2 FQNEAQ (reference sequence). Germline trimming cut 3 bases from V and 5 bases from J; bases unmatched to any gene: 7. The DNA of the CDR3 is TGTGCCAGCAGCTTGGCTAGCGGGGGCCAAGACAATGAGCAGTTCTTC. Protein product: CASSLASGGQDNEQFF.

This clonotype showed up many times. V is TRBV18 and J is TRBJ1-5, with D maybe TRBD1 (5 bases). This CDR3 is 17 amino acids long. V lost 6 bases and J lost 0, with 18 bases in between. CDR1 KGHSH and CDR2 LQKENI come from the germline V gene. Here the CDR3 DNA reads TGTGCCAGCTCCCCCGGGGGAGGGGCAAATAGCAATCAGCCCCAGCATTTT. Translated: CASSPGGGANSNQPQHF.

V usage is TRBV5-4 and J usage is TRBJ2-4; no reliable D call. This CDR3 region has 19 residues. V was clipped by 3 bases and J by 0 bases, with 22 bases between them. Germline lookup yields CDR1 SGHNT and CDR2 YYREEE (reference sequence). The CDR3 reads CASSSDEDDTRVAKNIQYF. DNA of the CDR3: TGTGCCAGCAGCTCAGATGAGGACGATACCCGTGTAGCCAAAAACATTCAGTACTTC. The full variable domain, its missing parts supplied by reference TRBV5-4 and TRBJ2-4, is ETGVTQSPTHLIKTRGQQVTLRCSSQSGHNTVSWYQQALGQGPQFIFQYYREEENGRGNFPPRFSGLQFPNYSSELNVNALELDDSALYLCASSSDEDDTRVAKNIQYFGAGTRLSVL.

This clonotype was seen a handful of times. The chain employs TRBV5-1 and TRBJ1-1; a weak D match, TRBD1 (6 bases). The CDR3 runs 15 residues. Germline V gives CDR1 SGHRS, CDR2 YFSETQ. V was trimmed by 0 bases and J by 3 bases, leaving 12 bases between them. CDR3 sequence (DNA): TGCGCCAGCAGCTTGGAAGGGGGTCGGTACACTGAAGCTTTCTTT. Amino acids: CASSLEGGRYTEAFF.

This clonotype showed up many times. V is TRBV4-2 and J is TRBJ1-1; tentatively, D is TRBD1 (6 bases). CDR3 size: 14 residues. V gave up 0 bases and J gave up 8 bases, with 13 bases separating them. Germline CDR1 LGHNA, CDR2 YNFKEQ. Here the CDR3 DNA reads TGTGCCAGCAGCCAAGATGCCGCGAGGGGGGAAGCTTTCTTT. Encoded protein: CASSQDAARGEAFF.

This clonotype was counted a few times. This rearrangement joins TRBV7-2 to TRBJ1-1; the match to TRBD1 covers 8 bases. The V gene end was trimmed by 4 bases and the J gene end by 1 base; junction bases not matched to a gene: 5. There are 15 residues in the CDR3. Germline values: CDR1 SGHTA, CDR2 FQGNSA. CDR3 amino acids: CASSSPDRANTEAFF. Written as DNA, the CDR3 is TGTGCCAGCAGCTCCCCGGACAGGGCGAACACTGAAGCTTTCTTT.

This clonotype was seen many times. The CDR3 loop reads CAISESTRTAETQYF. CDR3 DNA sequence: TGTGCCATCAGTGAGTCGACCCGGACAGCGGAGACCCAGTACTTC. The chain has TRBV10-3 and TRBJ2-5; D may be TRBD1 (6 bases). The CDR3 loop spans 15 amino acids. Germline V gives CDR1 ENHRY, CDR2 SYGVKD. The ends were cut back, 0 bases at V and 5 bases at J, with 13 bases in the middle.

This clonotype was counted ten times or more. J is TRBJ1-1 and V is TRBV29-1, with D uncertain. Germline CDR1 is SQVTM and CDR2 is ANQGSEA. This CDR3 has 13 amino acids. Trimming removed 5 bases from V and 7 bases from J, with 17 bases in between. CDR3 amino acids: CSVHPTGPDEAFF. The CDR3 DNA follows: TGCAGCGTTCATCCGACCGGGCCAGATGAAGCTTTCTTT.

This clonotype turned up a few times. This chain links TRBV4-3 with TRBJ2-3, with TRBD2 as a possible D gene (5 bases). V was trimmed by 0 bases and J by 2 bases, leaving 9 bases between them. The CDR3 is 15 residues long. Germline loops: CDR1 LGHNA, CDR2 YSLEER. The CDR3 here is CASSQERVLTDTQYF. The CDR3 coding sequence is TGCGCCAGCAGCCAAGAGAGGGTTCTCACAGATACGCAGTATTTT.

This clonotype was found a few times. The chain employs TRBV6-5 and TRBJ1-2, with D possibly being TRBD1 (6 bases). Germline values: CDR1 MNHEY, CDR2 SVGAGI. The length of the CDR3 is 16 residues. The V end was cut by 0 bases, the J end by 8 bases, with 19 bases between. The CDR3: CASSYSFGGATDGYTF. Here the CDR3 DNA reads TGTGCCAGCAGTTACTCGTTTGGGGGCGCGACTGACGGCTACACCTTC.

This clonotype was observed many times. The chain recombines TRBV20-1 with TRBJ1-5, with D tentatively TRBD1 (5 bases). Between the trimmed V and J ends, which lost 0 bases and 0 bases, there was a span of 27 bases. This CDR3 spans 21 amino acids. From germline, CDR1 is DFQATT and CDR2 SNEGSKA (reference sequence). CDR3 region: CSARDPAGPIVDYYSNQPQHF. The CDR3 DNA sequence: TGCAGTGCTAGAGATCCGGCAGGGCCTATAGTAGACTATTATAGCAATCAGCCCCAGCATTTT.

V usage is TRBV5-1 and J usage is TRBJ2-7; a weak D match, TRBD2 (5 bases). Germline V gene lookup returns CDR1 SGHRS and CDR2 YFSETQ. Trimming stripped 3 bases from V and 2 bases from J, with 12 bases between. The CDR3 is made up of 14 amino acids. CDR3 sequence (DNA): TGCGCCAGCAGCTCGACGGGATTTACCTACGAGCAGTACTTC. Its translation: CASSSTGFTYEQYF.

This clonotype was seen at least ten times. The chain is built from TRBV7-2 and TRBJ2-2; D not certain. Trimming took 5 bases from V and 1 from J, leaving 14 bases between them. Germline V lookup: CDR1 SGHTA, CDR2 FQGNSA. This CDR3 region has 16 residues. Here the CDR3 reads CASSNSPVRNTGELFF. DNA of the CDR3: TGTGCCAGCAGCAACTCTCCCGTACGGAACACCGGGGAGCTGTTTTTT. The full variable domain, its missing parts supplied by reference TRBV7-2 and TRBJ2-2, is GAGVSQSPSNKVTEKGKDVELRCDPISGHTALYWYRQSLGQGLEFLIYFQGNSAPDKSGLPSDRFSAERTGGSVSTLTIQRTQQEDSAVYLCASSNSPVRNTGELFFGEGSRLTVL.

This clonotype appeared a few times. The chain uses TRBV27 and TRBJ1-6; D is possibly TRBD1 (6 bases). CDR3 size: 16 residues. Trimming cost V 0 bases and J 2 bases, with 8 bases left between them. The germline gives CDR1 MNHEY, CDR2 SMNVEV (reference sequence). The CDR3 coding sequence is TGTGCCAGCAGTTTATCGACAGGCCCCTATAATTCACCCCTCCACTTT. Protein product: CASSLSTGPYNSPLHF.

This rearrangement joins TRBV7-3 to TRBJ2-5; 8 bases align to TRBD2. This CDR3 is built from 14 residues. The germline CDR1 and CDR2 sequences are SGHTA and FQGTGA. The V segment lost 5 bases and the J segment 5 bases; nucleotides outside the gene matches: 7. CDR3: CASSPQGGGETQYF. DNA for the CDR3: TGTGCCAGCAGCCCCCAGGGCGGGGGGGAGACCCAGTACTTC.

This clonotype has more than one count but fewer than ten. The chain links TRBV7-2 to TRBJ2-1, with 8 positions matching TRBD1. The J segment lost 8 bases and the V segment lost 4 bases, leaving 13 bases of the junction unmatched. The CDR3 loop spans 16 amino acids. Germline CDR1 is SGHTA and CDR2 is FQGNSA. CDR3 nucleotides: TGTGCCAGCAGCTCCAGGGGGCTCTTTGGTGGCGATGAGCAGTTCTTC. Encoded protein: CASSSRGLFGGDEQFF.

The chain recombines TRBV28 with TRBJ2-1; 7 bases map to TRBD2. The CDR3 covers 18 residues. V dropped 5 bases and J dropped 0; count of bases not matched to a gene: 13. The germline CDR1 and CDR2 sequences are MDHEN and SYDVKM. The CDR3 spells CASSATFAGVSSYNEQFF. Here the CDR3 DNA reads TGTGCCAGCAGTGCCACTTTTGCGGGGGTAAGCTCCTACAATGAGCAGTTCTTC.

Ten or more counts support this clonotype. The rearrangement links TRBV6-2 or TRBV6-3 to TRBJ1-2; D perhaps matches TRBD1 (6 bases). Germline CDR1 MNHEY, CDR2 SVGEGT. Trimming stripped 7 bases from V and 8 bases from J, with 14 bases between. This CDR3 region has 12 residues. CDR3 sequence: CASKKTGFGYTF. The CDR3 DNA follows: TGTGCCAGCAAGAAGACAGGCTTCGGCTACACCTTC.

V usage is TRBV7-2 and J usage is TRBJ2-3; D may be TRBD2 (6 bases). Trimming took 10 bases from V and 0 from J, leaving 20 bases between them. The germline CDR1 and CDR2 sequences are SGHTA and FQGNSA. This CDR3 has 16 residues. The CDR3 sequence: CATGTAGTTSTDTQYF. CDR3 in DNA: TGTGCCACCGGAACCGCGGGGACGACTAGCACAGATACGCAGTATTTT.

This clonotype was seen a few times. The rearrangement links TRBV4-2 to TRBJ1-3; tentative D call: TRBD1 (6 bases). V lost 1 base and J 2 bases, leaving 9 bases between the germline ends. Germline V gene sequence: CDR1 LGHNA, CDR2 YNFKEQ. This CDR3 region has 15 residues. The CDR3 reads CASSQAGATGNTIYF. CDR3 sequence (DNA): TGTGCCAGCAGCCAAGCAGGGGCCACTGGAAACACCATATATTTT.

This clonotype was counted at least ten times. The CDR3 DNA is TGCGCCAGCAGCTTGCCCTTTCAGAACGAGCAGTACTTC. Translating gives CASSLPFQNEQYF. V gene TRBV5-1 combines with J gene TRBJ2-7, with no clear D. The CDR3 runs to 13 residues. V dropped 1 base and J dropped 5 bases, with 10 bases sitting between them. CDR1 is SGHRS, CDR2 YFSETQ, per germline.

The CDR3 reads CASNTGRYSPLHF. The CDR3 DNA is TGTGCCAGCAACACAGGGAGATATTCACCCCTCCACTTT. The chain uses TRBV6-6 and TRBJ1-6; possible D gene TRBD1, 6 bases. The CDR3 contains 13 residues. Trimming left V 7 bases short and J 8 bases short, with 12 bases between. Germline values: CDR1 MNHNY, CDR2 SVGAGI (reference sequence).